The next 2 T cell receptor beta chains were all read from a single sample in a study of blood T cell repertoires in COVID-19. Only in-frame clones appear in the TCRdb table, and some are missing; sequencing was by immunoSEQ multiplex PCR. The top ten clones hold 6.3% of a sample with more than 250,000 clones, approximately 90% of them seen once. The sample consisted of peripheral blood. The receptors stem from a woman aged 50 to 60 with COVID-19, enrolled during active disease.

The chain combines TRBV6-5 with TRBJ1-2, with 8 bases identical to TRBD1. Germline CDR1 is MNHEY and CDR2 is SVGAGI. The CDR3 consists of 14 residues. J lost 2 bases, V lost 6 bases, and 5 bases had no gene match. The CDR3 loop is CASRWTGWNYGYTF. The DNA of the CDR3 is TGTGCCAGCAGGTGGACAGGGTGGAACTATGGCTACACCTTC.

This sequence joins TRBV5-1 and TRBJ1-1; D is perhaps TRBD1 (6 bases). Trimming left V 4 bases short and J 4 bases short, with 20 bases between. The germline V gene encodes CDR1 SGHRS and CDR2 YFSETQ. CDR3 length: 16 residues. CDR3 protein: CASSPGGGGRGTEAFF. The DNA for the CDR3 is TGCGCCAGCAGCCCGGGGGGCGGGGGCAGGGGCACTGAAGCTTTCTTT. Drawing the rest from reference TRBV5-1 and TRBJ1-1, the complete variable domain is KAGVTQTPRYLIKTRGQQVTLSCSPISGHRSVSWYQQTPGQGLQFLFEYFSETQRNKGNFPGRFSGRQFSNSRSEMNVSTLELGDSALYLCASSPGGGGRGTEAFFGQGTRLTVV.